Shown below are 27 T cell receptor beta chains from a single sample sequenced in a study of blood T cell repertoires in COVID-19. Generated by immunoSEQ multiplex PCR, the TCRdb table keeps only in-frame clones and is missing some. The sample contains about 150,000 clones, 87% of which appear only once. The specimen was peripheral blood. These TCRs come from a human donor in a cohort sampled during active COVID-19.

The chain links TRBV18 to TRBJ1-2, with 9 bases aligning to TRBD1. CDR3 length equals 12 residues. Losses at the gene ends were 6 bases for V and 6 bases for J; bases not matched to a gene: 2. Germline V gene lookup returns CDR1 KGHSH and CDR2 LQKENI. The CDR3 reads CASSRDRDGYTF. CDR3 sequence (DNA): TGTGCCAGCTCCCGGGACAGGGATGGCTACACCTTC.

For this clone: The sample holds other DNA sequences that translate to the same CDR3. This chain uses TRBV18 with TRBJ2-7; D unresolved. V was cut by 0 bases and J by 3 bases, with 6 bases left in between. The germline V gene encodes CDR1 KGHSH and CDR2 LQKENI. The CDR3 sequence is 13 residues long. CDR3 amino acids: CASSPPISYEQYF. In DNA, the CDR3 is TGTGCCAGCTCACCACCGATTAGCTACGAGCAGTACTTC.

The rearrangement joins TRBV11-2 to TRBJ2-7; 8 nucleotides align to TRBD2. Germline V gene lookup returns CDR1 SGHAT and CDR2 FQNNGV. The CDR3 consists of 17 residues. Losses at the gene ends were 4 bases for V and 3 bases for J; bases not matched to a gene: 14. The CDR3 protein is CASSSIGGARRSYEQYF. The CDR3 coding sequence is TGTGCCAGCAGCTCAATCGGGGGGGCCCGGAGAAGCTACGAGCAGTACTTC.

This rearrangement joins TRBV18 to TRBJ2-7, with a possible D match to TRBD1 (6 bases). Looked up from germline, CDR1 is KGHSH and CDR2 is LQKENI. V was trimmed by 2 bases and J by 0 bases, leaving 14 bases between them. The CDR3 runs to 16 residues. Written as DNA, the CDR3 is TGTGCCAGCTCACCAATACGAGGGGGTAACTCCTACGAGCAGTACTTC. It is translated as CASSPIRGGNSYEQYF. The full variable domain, rest sourced from reference TRBV18 and TRBJ2-7, is NAGVMQNPRHLVRRRGQEARLRCSPMKGHSHVYWYRQLPEEGLKFMVYLQKENIIDESGMPKERFSAEFPKEGPSILRIQQVVRGDSAAYFCASSPIRGGNSYEQYFGPGTRLTVT.

The chain couples TRBV6-2 or TRBV6-3 to TRBJ1-2; TRBD1 agrees at 7 bases. J lost 8 bases, V lost 6 bases, and 9 bases had no gene match. Germline V lookup: CDR1 MNHEY, CDR2 SVGEGT. CDR3 length equals 13 residues. CDR3 residues: CASSPQGVSGYTF. In DNA form, the CDR3 reads TGTGCCAGCAGCCCTCAGGGGGTGAGCGGCTACACCTTC.

The rearrangement links TRBV7-2 to TRBJ2-7, with D possibly being TRBD2 (6 bases). There are 16 residues in the CDR3. Trimming removed 5 bases at V and 1 base at J, with 18 bases between. Germline CDR1 reads SGHTA; CDR2 reads FQGNSA. CDR3 protein: CASSPFSSGSSYEQYF. The CDR3 DNA is TGTGCCAGCAGCCCATTCAGTAGCGGATCATCCTACGAGCAGTACTTC.

This clone was detected once. The chain is built from TRBV21-1 and TRBJ1-6; the table assigns TRBD1, which was not confirmed against the DNA. TRBV21-1 is a documented pseudogene. This CDR3 has 18 amino acids. The CDR3 DNA reads as TGTGCCAGCAGCCCTCGGCTCAGGGGAAAGGGGAATAATTCACCCCTCCACTTT. Its protein is CASSPRLRGKGNNSPLHF.

V is TRBV7-9 and J is TRBJ2-7, with TRBD1 identical over 10 bases. CDR1 and CDR2 from the germline V gene are SEHNR and FQNEAQ (reference sequence). After removal of 4 bases from V and 2 bases from J, the junction contained 8 bases not matched to a gene. The CDR3 is made up of 16 amino acids. CDR3 in DNA: TGTGCCAGCAGCTCCCCCACCGGACAGGGGGCCTACGAGCAGTACTTC. This codes for CASSSPTGQGAYEQYF.

This clone was observed a single time. The chain has TRBV2 and TRBJ1-3; D call uncertain. Looked up from germline, CDR1 is SNHLY and CDR2 is FYNNEI. CDR3 size: 15 residues. The V gene lost 6 bases and the J gene lost 5 bases, with 17 bases spanning the gap. CDR3 DNA sequence: TGTGCCAGCAGGATTGAGCCCAGCGTCAGAAACACCATATATTTT. Amino acids: CASRIEPSVRNTIYF.

The chain carries TRBV19 and TRBJ2-5, with TRBD2 identical over 7 bases. V lost 6 bases to trimming and J lost 1 base; unmatched junction nucleotides: 8. The CDR3 runs to 15 residues. CDR1 LNHDA and CDR2 SQIVND come from the germline V gene (reference sequence). The CDR3 spells CASSTQRGPQETQYF. The CDR3 DNA reads TGTGCCAGTAGCACGCAGCGGGGTCCCCAAGAGACCCAGTACTTC. The variable domain in full, completed from reference TRBV19 and TRBJ2-5, reads DGGITQSPKYLFRKEGQNVTLSCEQNLNHDAMYWYRQDPGQGLRLIYYSQIVNDFQKGDIAEGYSVSREKKESFPLTVTSAQKNPTAFYLCASSTQRGPQETQYFGPGTRLLVL.

The chain joins TRBV30 to TRBJ2-5; no firm D call. This CDR3 is 13 amino acids long. The V end lost 0 bases, the J end lost 3 bases, and 8 bases lay between the germline ends. CDR1 is GTSNPN, CDR2 SVGIG, per germline (reference sequence). Written as DNA, the CDR3 is TGTGCCTGGAGTGTTAGGAGTAAAGAGACCCAGTACTTC. Protein product: CAWSVRSKETQYF.

The chain carries TRBV5-4 and TRBJ2-7; D may be TRBD2 (7 bases). The CDR3 covers 16 residues. Trimming took 3 bases from V and 3 from J, leaving 19 bases between them. The germline gives CDR1 SGHNT, CDR2 YYREEE (reference sequence). The CDR3 here is CASSSGGGGPDYEQYF. The CDR3 DNA follows: TGTGCCAGCAGCTCGGGGGGCGGAGGCCCCGACTACGAGCAGTACTTC. The whole variable domain, filled in from reference TRBV5-4 and TRBJ2-7, reads ETGVTQSPTHLIKTRGQQVTLRCSSQSGHNTVSWYQQALGQGPQFIFQYYREEENGRGNFPPRFSGLQFPNYSSELNVNALELDDSALYLCASSSGGGGPDYEQYFGPGTRLTVT.

This rearrangement joins TRBV19 to TRBJ2-7; possible D gene TRBD1, 6 bases. CDR1 LNHDA and CDR2 SQIVND come from the germline V gene (reference sequence). The V and J ends lost 1 base and 6 bases respectively, with 10 bases between them. This CDR3 spans 13 amino acids. The CDR3 sequence: CASSIVRGSEQYF. The CDR3 region has the DNA TGTGCCAGTAGTATAGTCAGGGGCTCCGAGCAGTACTTC.

The table lists this clone with a count of one. The gene calls are TRBV6-5 and TRBJ2-7; D remains ambiguous. This CDR3 comprises 12 residues. The germline V gene encodes CDR1 MNHEY and CDR2 SVGAGI. Trimming took 10 bases from V and 1 from J, leaving 11 bases between them. The CDR3 bases are TGTGCCATCAGCAGGCAGTCCTACGAGCAGTACTTC. It yields the protein CAISRQSYEQYF.

V gene TRBV24-1 combines with J gene TRBJ2-5; possible D gene TRBD1, 6 bases. Trimming shortened V by 4 bases and J by 0 bases, and 11 bases separated the two germline ends. The CDR3 extends over 15 amino acids. The germline CDR1 and CDR2 sequences are KGHDR and SFDVKD. The CDR3: CATSEARGYQETQYF. The CDR3 DNA reads TGTGCCACCAGTGAAGCCAGGGGATACCAAGAGACCCAGTACTTC.

The V and J genes are TRBV7-9 and TRBJ2-5; no clear D. The CDR3 is 16 residues long. V lost 5 bases and J 3 bases, leaving 19 bases between the germline ends. Germline V CDR1 and CDR2: SEHNR, FQNEAQ (reference sequence). In DNA form, the CDR3 reads TGTGCCAGCAGCCGTCCGATGGGCGCAAGGAAAGAGACCCAGTACTTC. Translating it yields CASSRPMGARKETQYF.

The rearrangement joins TRBV7-2 to TRBJ1-6; 10 bases are a match to TRBD1. Germline V gene lookup returns CDR1 SGHTA and CDR2 FQGNSA. V gave up 6 bases and J gave up 6 bases; unmatched junction bases: 5. This CDR3 is 15 amino acids long. CDR3 nucleotide sequence: TGTGCCAGCAGAAATCGGACAGGGGGTAATTCACCCCTCCACTTT. It encodes CASRNRTGGNSPLHF.

In the case of this clone: Compared with germline, one end of the junction differs, possibly owing to a read error. CDR3 protein: CASSQGGSSVLF. The CDR3 coding sequence is TGTGCCAGCAGCCAAGGGGGCAGCTCGGTACTATTT. The chain carries TRBV3-1 (or the pseudogene TRBV3-2) and TRBJ1-6; tentatively, D is TRBD1 (5 bases). Germline CDR1 is LGHDT and CDR2 is YNNKEL (reference sequence). This CDR3 region has 12 residues.

The chain joins TRBV28 to TRBJ2-7; no definite D call. CDR1 and CDR2 (germline): MDHEN, SYDVKM. V was trimmed by 2 bases and J by 5 bases, leaving 19 bases between them. There are 16 residues in the CDR3. The CDR3 DNA reads as TGTGCCAGCAGTTTACCCCCCAACAGTGTACGACACGAGCAGTACTTC. Amino acid sequence: CASSLPPNSVRHEQYF. The variable domain in full, completed from reference TRBV28 and TRBJ2-7, reads DVKVTQSSRYLVKRTGEKVFLECVQDMDHENMFWYRQDPGLGLRLIYFSYDVKMKEKGDIPEGYSVSREKKERFSLILESASTNQTSMYLCASSLPPNSVRHEQYFGPGTRLTVT.

The chain employs TRBV5-1 and TRBJ1-1, with a possible D match to TRBD1 (6 bases). Germline CDR1 is SGHRS and CDR2 is YFSETQ. The CDR3 contains 16 residues. V was cut by 3 bases and J by 1 base, with 16 bases left in between. DNA of the CDR3: TGCGCCAGCAGCTCCTTAGAGGGGGGGACGAACACTGAAGCTTTCTTT. It encodes CASSSLEGGTNTEAFF.

The chain is built from TRBV7-2 and TRBJ2-7; TRBD2 is a possible D gene (6 bases). Germline V gene lookup returns CDR1 SGHTA and CDR2 FQGNSA. Trimming stripped 5 bases from V and 2 bases from J, with 10 bases between. The CDR3 has 13 amino acids. The chain's CDR3 is CASSVGGTYEQYF. As DNA, the CDR3 is TGTGCCAGCAGCGTGGGAGGAACCTACGAGCAGTACTTC. The full variable domain, with the rest looked up from reference TRBV7-2 and TRBJ2-7, is GAGVSQSPSNKVTEKGKDVELRCDPISGHTALYWYRQSLGQGLEFLIYFQGNSAPDKSGLPSDRFSAERTGGSVSTLTIQRTQQEDSAVYLCASSVGGTYEQYFGPGTRLTVT.

The chain employs TRBV7-2 and TRBJ2-7; 14 nucleotides align to TRBD2. The CDR3 has 17 residues. Per germline, CDR1 SGHTA and CDR2 FQGNSA. Losses at the gene ends were 1 base for V and 3 bases for J; bases not matched to a gene: 5. CDR3 residues: CASSLGRGLAGDYEQYF. The CDR3 DNA follows: TGTGCCAGCAGCTTAGGTAGGGGACTAGCGGGGGACTACGAGCAGTACTTC.

V gene TRBV11-2 combines with J gene TRBJ1-4; possibly TRBD1 for D (6 bases). The germline V and J ends were trimmed by 0 bases and 2 bases, with 10 bases remaining between them. CDR3 length: 16 amino acids. CDR1 SGHAT and CDR2 FQNNGV come from the germline V gene. The CDR3 DNA is TGTGCCAGCAGCTTAGAGTACAGGGCTACTAATGAAAAACTGTTTTTT. It translates to CASSLEYRATNEKLFF.

The chain carries TRBV7-9 and TRBJ2-7; D perhaps matches TRBD1 (7 bases). The V end lost 3 bases, the J end lost 4 bases, and 13 bases lay between the germline ends. The CDR3 is 14 residues long. The germline gives CDR1 SEHNR, CDR2 FQNEAQ (reference sequence). The CDR3 reads CASSFAGGGYEQYF. CDR3 nucleotides: TGTGCCAGCAGCTTCGCAGGGGGAGGTTACGAGCAGTACTTC.

The chain combines TRBV9 with TRBJ2-3, with 10 nucleotides matching TRBD2. The CDR3 loop spans 16 amino acids. J lost 6 bases, V lost 0 bases, and 7 bases had no gene match. Germline V gives CDR1 SGDLS, CDR2 YYNGEE. This chain's CDR3 is CASSVDLAGVWDTQYF. CDR3 nucleotide sequence: TGTGCCAGCAGCGTAGATCTAGCGGGAGTATGGGATACGCAGTATTTT.

The chain uses TRBV7-9 and TRBJ2-7; TRBD2 aligns across 7 bases. The CDR3 extends over 13 amino acids. The V and J ends lost 7 bases and 0 bases, in that order; junction bases with no gene match: 3. From germline, CDR1 is SEHNR and CDR2 FQNEAQ (reference sequence). The CDR3 is CASNRGSSYEQYF. CDR3 sequence (DNA): TGTGCCAGCAACCGCGGGAGCTCCTACGAGCAGTACTTC.

V gene TRBV5-1 combines with J gene TRBJ2-1; 10 bases are shared with TRBD2. Per the germline V gene, CDR1 is SGHRS and CDR2 is YFSETQ. CDR3 length equals 16 residues. V shed 2 bases, J shed 8 bases, and the junction held 10 bases outside the gene matches. This CDR3 is CASSFTSGISSDEQFF. In nucleotides, the CDR3 is TGCGCCAGCAGCTTCACTAGCGGGATCTCGTCCGATGAGCAGTTCTTC.